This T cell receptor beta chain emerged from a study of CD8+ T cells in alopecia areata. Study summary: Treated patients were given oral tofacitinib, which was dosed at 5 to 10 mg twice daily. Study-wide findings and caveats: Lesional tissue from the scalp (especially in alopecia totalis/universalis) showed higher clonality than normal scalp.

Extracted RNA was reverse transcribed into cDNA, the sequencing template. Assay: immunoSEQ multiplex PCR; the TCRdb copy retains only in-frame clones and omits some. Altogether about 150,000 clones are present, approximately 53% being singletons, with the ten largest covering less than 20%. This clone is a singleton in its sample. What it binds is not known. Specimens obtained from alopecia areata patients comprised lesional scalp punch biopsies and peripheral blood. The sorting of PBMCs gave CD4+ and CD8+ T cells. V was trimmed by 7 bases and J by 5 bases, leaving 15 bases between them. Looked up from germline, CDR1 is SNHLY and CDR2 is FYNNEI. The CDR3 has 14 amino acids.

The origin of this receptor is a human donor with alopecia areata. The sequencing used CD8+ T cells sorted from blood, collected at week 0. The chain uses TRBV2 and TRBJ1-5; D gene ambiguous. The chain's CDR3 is CASTTEDGYQPQHF. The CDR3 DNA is TGTGCCAGCACCACCGAGGACGGGTATCAGCCCCAGCATTTT.